This entry lists 2 T cell receptor beta chains sequenced from one sample in a study of CD8+ T cells in alopecia areata. Reverse transcribed after extraction, RNA yielded cDNA as the sequencing template. This table comes from immunoSEQ multiplex PCR, and its TCRdb copy is limited to in-frame clones, with some not included. The sample lists roughly 140,000 clones, approximately 60% occurring once. The sequencing sample was made of CD8+ T cells sorted from blood. These receptor sequences come from a human donor in good health.

This clone was found once. The V gene is TRBV30, the J gene TRBJ2-3, with unresolved D. CDR3 length equals 14 residues. Trimming removed 7 bases at V and 1 base at J, with 15 bases between. Per the germline V gene, CDR1 is GTSNPN and CDR2 is SVGIG (reference sequence). The CDR3 DNA reads TGTGCCTCCCTCTCCGCCCTGGGCACAGATACGCAGTATTTT. It translates to CASLSALGTDTQYF.

This chain connects TRBV20-1 to TRBJ2-1; no firm D call. Trimming removed 6 bases at V and 9 bases at J, with 12 bases between. Per germline, CDR1 DFQATT and CDR2 SNEGSKA (reference sequence). The CDR3 contains 11 residues. This chain's CDR3 is CSAFKVGEQFF. Here the CDR3 DNA reads TGCAGTGCGTTCAAAGTCGGTGAGCAGTTCTTC.